Following are 8 T cell receptor beta chains from one sample sequenced in a study of blood T cell repertoires in COVID-19. The table came from immunoSEQ multiplex PCR; TCRdb's copy has only in-frame clones and leaves some out. This repertoire shows 160,000 or so clones, around 80% found once; its top ten account for around 20%. The source material was peripheral blood. These receptors were obtained from a woman older than 75 with acute or convalescent COVID-19.

This chain joins TRBV28 and TRBJ1-6; tentatively, D is TRBD1 (5 bases). Trimming removed 6 bases from V and 6 bases from J, with 15 bases in between. The CDR3 is 15 amino acids. From germline, CDR1 is MDHEN and CDR2 SYDVKM. CDR3 DNA sequence: TGTGCCAGCAGAACCGATGTGGGGCTTAATTCACCCCTCCACTTT. Translated: CASRTDVGLNSPLHF.

The V call is TRBV30, the J call TRBJ1-6; no firm D call. Trimming left V 1 base short and J 4 bases short, with 8 bases between. Germline assignment: CDR1 GTSNPN and CDR2 SVGIG (reference sequence). The CDR3 is 14 amino acids. The DNA for the CDR3 is TGTGCCTGGAGTGGGTGGCCGTATAATTCACCCCTCCACTTT. Translated: CAWSGWPYNSPLHF. Full variable domain (rest looked up from reference TRBV30 and TRBJ1-6): SQTIHQWPATLVQPVGSPLSLECTVEGTSNPNLYWYRQAAGRGLQLLFYSVGIGQISSEVPQNLSASRPQDRQFILSSKKLLLSDSGFYLCAWSGWPYNSPLHFGNGTRLTVT.

The genes are TRBV30 and TRBJ2-3, with D perhaps matching TRBD2 (6 bases). The CDR3 is 15 residues long. Trimming shortened V by 0 bases and J by 1 base, and 11 bases separated the two germline ends. Per germline, CDR1 GTSNPN and CDR2 SVGIG (reference sequence). The CDR3 sequence is CAWSVGRRGTDTQYF. In nucleotides, the CDR3 is TGTGCCTGGAGTGTAGGAAGGAGGGGCACAGATACGCAGTATTTT. Full variable domain (rest looked up from reference TRBV30 and TRBJ2-3): SQTIHQWPATLVQPVGSPLSLECTVEGTSNPNLYWYRQAAGRGLQLLFYSVGIGQISSEVPQNLSASRPQDRQFILSSKKLLLSDSGFYLCAWSVGRRGTDTQYFGPGTRLTVL.

The chain employs TRBV5-8 and TRBJ1-2; 9 nucleotides match TRBD1. The CDR3 spans 14 residues. V lost 4 bases to trimming and J lost 6 bases; unmatched junction nucleotides: 7. CDR1 is SGHTS and CDR2 is YDEGEE in the germline V gene. CDR3 DNA: TGTGCCAGCAGCCGCCGGGACAGGGCCAATGGCTACACCTTC. It specifies CASSRRDRANGYTF.

The chain recombines TRBV19 with TRBJ1-6; no reliable D call. Trimming removed 4 bases at V and 10 bases at J, with 14 bases between. CDR3 length equals 14 residues. Germline V CDR1 and CDR2: LNHDA, SQIVND (reference sequence). This CDR3 is CASSKAGSISPLHF. The CDR3 DNA sequence: TGTGCCAGTAGTAAGGCGGGGTCTATATCACCCCTCCACTTT.

The chain is built from TRBV5-1 and TRBJ1-2; D gene uncertain. V lost 3 bases to trimming and J lost 2 bases, with 11 bases between them. Per the germline V gene, CDR1 is SGHRS and CDR2 is YFSETQ. The CDR3 loop spans 14 amino acids. CDR3 residues: CASSSEGRNYGYTF. In DNA, the CDR3 is TGCGCCAGCAGCTCTGAGGGCAGAAACTATGGCTACACCTTC.

This chain uses TRBV5-1 with TRBJ1-2, with 11 nucleotides matching TRBD1. Trimming removed 3 bases from V and 7 bases from J; junction bases left unmatched: 5. CDR3 length: 14 residues. Germline loops: CDR1 SGHRS, CDR2 YFSETQ. The CDR3 DNA sequence: TGCGCCAGCAGCTCAGGACAGGGGGCTAGTGGCTACACCTTC. Its protein product is CASSSGQGASGYTF.

The V gene is TRBV4-2, the J gene TRBJ2-3; 7 bases fit TRBD1. Trimming removed 0 bases from V and 3 bases from J; junction bases left unmatched: 12. Germline V gene lookup returns CDR1 LGHNA and CDR2 YNFKEQ. The CDR3 is made up of 18 amino acids. The CDR3 region is CASSQDYAYRGGTDTQYF. The CDR3 DNA reads as TGTGCCAGCAGCCAAGATTACGCCTACAGGGGTGGTACAGATACGCAGTATTTT.